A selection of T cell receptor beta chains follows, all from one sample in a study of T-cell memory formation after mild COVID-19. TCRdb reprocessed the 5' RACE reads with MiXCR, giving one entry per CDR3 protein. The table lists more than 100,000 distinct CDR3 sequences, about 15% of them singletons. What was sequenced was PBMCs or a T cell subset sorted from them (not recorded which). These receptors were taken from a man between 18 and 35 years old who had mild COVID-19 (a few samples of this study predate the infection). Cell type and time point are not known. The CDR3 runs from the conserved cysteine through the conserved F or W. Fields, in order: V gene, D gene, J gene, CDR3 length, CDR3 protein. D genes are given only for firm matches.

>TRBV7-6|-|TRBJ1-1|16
CASSLLGAVVNTEAFF
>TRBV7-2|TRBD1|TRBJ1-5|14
CASSNRQGGQPQHF
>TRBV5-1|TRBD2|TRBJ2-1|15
CASSFGGGTYNEQFF
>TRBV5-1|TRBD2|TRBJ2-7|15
CASSPNPSGGYEQYF
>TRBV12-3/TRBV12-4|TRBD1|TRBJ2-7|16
CASSFGGPDRGAEQYF
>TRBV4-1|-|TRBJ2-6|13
CASSLIGANVLTF
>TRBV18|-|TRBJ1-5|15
CASSPGTQGSQPQHF
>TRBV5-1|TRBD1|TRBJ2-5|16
CASSSPTGNFKETQYF
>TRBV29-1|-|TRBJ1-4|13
CSVRRGLNEKLFF
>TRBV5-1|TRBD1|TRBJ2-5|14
CASSRQGRGETQYF
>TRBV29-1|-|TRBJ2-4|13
CSASRVAKNIQYF
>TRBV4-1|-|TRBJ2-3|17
CASSQDYVAGLTDTQYF
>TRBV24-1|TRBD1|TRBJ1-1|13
CATRNRGGTEAFF
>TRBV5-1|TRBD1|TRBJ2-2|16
CASSSRQGASTGELFF
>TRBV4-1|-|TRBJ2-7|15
CASSQASFSSYEQYF
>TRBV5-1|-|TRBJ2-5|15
CASRRVTTFQETQYF
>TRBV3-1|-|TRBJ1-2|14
CASSPREGTYGYTF
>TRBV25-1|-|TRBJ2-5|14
CASSDRRAGETQYF
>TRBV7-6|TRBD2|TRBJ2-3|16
CASSPKGLAGADTQYF
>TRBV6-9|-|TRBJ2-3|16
CASSYSKSTSTDTQYF
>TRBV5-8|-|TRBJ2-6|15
CASSFSRHRVSVLTF
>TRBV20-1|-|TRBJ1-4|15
CSAPRPTVRSEKLFF
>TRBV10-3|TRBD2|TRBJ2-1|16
CAISEPLKLAGVEQFF
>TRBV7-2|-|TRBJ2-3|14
CASSRDTPTDTQYF
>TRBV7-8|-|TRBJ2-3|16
CASSLAQLRSTDTQYF
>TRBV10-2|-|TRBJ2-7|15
CASQEPSGTFYEQYF
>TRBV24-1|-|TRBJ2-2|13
CATSDWETGELFF
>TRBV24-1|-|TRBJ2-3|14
CATSDASRTDTQYF
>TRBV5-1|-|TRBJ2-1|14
CASIPGPPGNEQFF
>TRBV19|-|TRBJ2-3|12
CASSNMDDTQYF
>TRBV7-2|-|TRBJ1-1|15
CASSLHQGGSTEAFF
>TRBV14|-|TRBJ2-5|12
CASSQGVETQYF
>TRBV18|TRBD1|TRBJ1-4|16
CASSSNMDRVGEKLFF
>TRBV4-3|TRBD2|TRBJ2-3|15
CASSQALAEGDTQYF
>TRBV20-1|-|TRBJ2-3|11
CSARYTDTQYF
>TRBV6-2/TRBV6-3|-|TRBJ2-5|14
CASSYYTDQETQYF
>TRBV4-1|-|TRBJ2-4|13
CASSQAGSDIQYF
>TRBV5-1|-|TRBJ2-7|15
CASSLLPRELYEQYF
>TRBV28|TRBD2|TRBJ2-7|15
CASSLGLAGTYEQYF
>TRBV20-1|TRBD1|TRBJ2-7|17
CSAVHGTGSHRVYEQYF
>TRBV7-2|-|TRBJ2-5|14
CASSLAPAKETQYF
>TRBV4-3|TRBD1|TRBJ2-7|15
CASSRGTERSYEQYF
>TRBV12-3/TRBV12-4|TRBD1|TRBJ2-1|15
CASRGGQGGYNEQFF
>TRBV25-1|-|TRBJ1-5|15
CASSGPGGDNQPQHF
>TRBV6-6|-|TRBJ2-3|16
CASSYWGGGSTDTQYF
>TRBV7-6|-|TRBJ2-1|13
CASSLAHGAEQFF
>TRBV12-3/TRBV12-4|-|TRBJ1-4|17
CASSLDLQAGPSEKLFF
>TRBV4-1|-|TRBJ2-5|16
CASSPRDWEGLATQYF
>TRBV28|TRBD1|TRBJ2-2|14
CATVRDRDTVELFF
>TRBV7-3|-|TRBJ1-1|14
CASSPSGVGTEAFF